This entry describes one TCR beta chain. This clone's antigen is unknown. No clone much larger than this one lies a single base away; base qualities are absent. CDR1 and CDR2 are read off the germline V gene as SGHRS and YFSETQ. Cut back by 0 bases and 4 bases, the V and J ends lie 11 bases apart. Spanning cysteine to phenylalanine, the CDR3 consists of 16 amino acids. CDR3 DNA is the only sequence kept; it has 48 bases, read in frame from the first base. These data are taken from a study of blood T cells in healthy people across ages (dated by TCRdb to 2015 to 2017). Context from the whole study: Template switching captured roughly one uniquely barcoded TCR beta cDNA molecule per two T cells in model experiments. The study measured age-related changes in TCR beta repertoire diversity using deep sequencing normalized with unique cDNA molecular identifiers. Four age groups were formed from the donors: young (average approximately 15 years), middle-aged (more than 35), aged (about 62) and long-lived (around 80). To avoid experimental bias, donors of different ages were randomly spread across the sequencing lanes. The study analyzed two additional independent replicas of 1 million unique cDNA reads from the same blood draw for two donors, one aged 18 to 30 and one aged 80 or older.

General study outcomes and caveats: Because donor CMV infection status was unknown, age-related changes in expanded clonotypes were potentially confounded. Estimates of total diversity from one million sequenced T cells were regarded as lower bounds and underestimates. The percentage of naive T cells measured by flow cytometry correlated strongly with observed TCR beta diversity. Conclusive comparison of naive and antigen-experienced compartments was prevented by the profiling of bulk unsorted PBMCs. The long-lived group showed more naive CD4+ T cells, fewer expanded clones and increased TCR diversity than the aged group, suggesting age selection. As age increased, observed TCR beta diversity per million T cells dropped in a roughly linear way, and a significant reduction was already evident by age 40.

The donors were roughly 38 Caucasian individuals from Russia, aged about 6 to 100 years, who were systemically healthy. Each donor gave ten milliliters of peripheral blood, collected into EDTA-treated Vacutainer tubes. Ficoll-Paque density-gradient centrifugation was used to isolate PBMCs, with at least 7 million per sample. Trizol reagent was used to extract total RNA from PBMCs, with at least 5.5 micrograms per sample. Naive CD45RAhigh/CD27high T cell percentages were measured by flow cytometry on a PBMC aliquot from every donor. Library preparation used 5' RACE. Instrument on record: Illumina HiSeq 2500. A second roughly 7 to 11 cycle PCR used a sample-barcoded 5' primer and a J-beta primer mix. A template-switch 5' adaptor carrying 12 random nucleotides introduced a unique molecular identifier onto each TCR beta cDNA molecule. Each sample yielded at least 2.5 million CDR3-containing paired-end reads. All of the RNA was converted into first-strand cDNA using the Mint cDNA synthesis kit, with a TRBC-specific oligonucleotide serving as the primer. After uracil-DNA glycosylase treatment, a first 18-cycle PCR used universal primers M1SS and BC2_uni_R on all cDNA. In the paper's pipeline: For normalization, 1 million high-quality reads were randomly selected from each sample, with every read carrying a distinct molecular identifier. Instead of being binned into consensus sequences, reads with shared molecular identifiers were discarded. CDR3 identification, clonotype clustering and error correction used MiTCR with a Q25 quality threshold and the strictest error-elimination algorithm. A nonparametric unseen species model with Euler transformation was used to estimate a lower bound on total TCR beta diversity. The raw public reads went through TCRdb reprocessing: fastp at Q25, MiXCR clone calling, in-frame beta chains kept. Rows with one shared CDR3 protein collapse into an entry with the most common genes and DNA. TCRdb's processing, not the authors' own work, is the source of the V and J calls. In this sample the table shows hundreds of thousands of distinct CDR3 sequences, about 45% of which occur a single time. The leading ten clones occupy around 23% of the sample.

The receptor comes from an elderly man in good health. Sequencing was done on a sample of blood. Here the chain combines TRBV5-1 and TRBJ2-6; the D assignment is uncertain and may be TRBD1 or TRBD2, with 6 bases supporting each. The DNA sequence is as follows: TGCGCCAGCAGCTTGGAATGGGGGGCCGGGGCCAACGTCCTGACTTTC. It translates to CASSLEWGAGANVLTF.